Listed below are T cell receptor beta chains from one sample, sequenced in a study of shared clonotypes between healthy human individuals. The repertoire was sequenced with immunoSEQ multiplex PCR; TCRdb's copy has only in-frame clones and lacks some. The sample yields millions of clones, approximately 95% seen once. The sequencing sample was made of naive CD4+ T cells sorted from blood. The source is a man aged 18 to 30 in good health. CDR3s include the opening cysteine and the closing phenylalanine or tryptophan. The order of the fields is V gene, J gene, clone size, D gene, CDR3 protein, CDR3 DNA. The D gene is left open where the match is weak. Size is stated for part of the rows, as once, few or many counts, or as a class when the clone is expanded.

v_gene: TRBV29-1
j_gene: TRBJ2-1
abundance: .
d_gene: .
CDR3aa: CSVEAVPSSYNEQFF
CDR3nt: TGCAGCGTTGAAGCGGTCCCGAGCTCCTACAATGAGCAGTTCTTC

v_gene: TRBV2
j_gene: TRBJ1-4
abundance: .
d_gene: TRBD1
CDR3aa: CASRFLGQAEKLFF
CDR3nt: TGTGCCAGCAGATTCCTGGGACAGGCTGAAAAACTGTTTTTT

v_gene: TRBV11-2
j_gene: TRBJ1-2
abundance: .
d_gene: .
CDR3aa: CASSPRQDLYGYTF
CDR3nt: TGTGCCAGCAGCCCTCGACAGGATCTCTATGGCTACACCTTC

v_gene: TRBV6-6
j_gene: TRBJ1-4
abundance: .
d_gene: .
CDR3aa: CASSPGRPIREKLFF
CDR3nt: TGTGCCAGCAGCCCCGGTAGACCAATCCGAGAAAAACTGTTTTTT

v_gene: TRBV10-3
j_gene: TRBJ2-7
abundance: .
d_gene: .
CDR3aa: CAISQLGGEQYF
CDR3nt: TGTGCCATCAGTCAACTAGGGGGCGAGCAGTACTTC

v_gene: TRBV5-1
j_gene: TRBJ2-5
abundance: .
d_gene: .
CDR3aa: CASSFVDSPLETQYF
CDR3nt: TGCGCCAGCAGCTTTGTGGATAGTCCCCTTGAGACCCAGTACTTC

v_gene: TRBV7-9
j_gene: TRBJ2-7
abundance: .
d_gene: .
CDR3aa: CASSLEIHEQYF
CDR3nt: TGTGCCAGCAGCTTGGAGATTCACGAGCAGTACTTC

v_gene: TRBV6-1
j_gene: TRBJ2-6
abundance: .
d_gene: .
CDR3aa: CASSERGRVGSGANVLTF
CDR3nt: TGTGCCAGCAGTGAACGGGGCAGGGTCGGCTCTGGGGCCAACGTCCTGACTTTC

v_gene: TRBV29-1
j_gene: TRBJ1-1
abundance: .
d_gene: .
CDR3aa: CSVVPTFLGSEAFF
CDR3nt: TGCAGCGTGGTTCCGACATTTTTGGGAAGTGAAGCTTTCTTT

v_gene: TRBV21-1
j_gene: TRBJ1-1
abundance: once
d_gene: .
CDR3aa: CASSKTQRGTQNTEAFF
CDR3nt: TGTGCCAGCAGCAAAACTCAGAGGGGGACACAGAACACTGAAGCTTTCTTT

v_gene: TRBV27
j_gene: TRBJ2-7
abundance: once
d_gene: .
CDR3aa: CASSEQGGEQYF
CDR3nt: TGTGCCAGCAGCGAGCAGGGGGGTGAGCAGTACTTC

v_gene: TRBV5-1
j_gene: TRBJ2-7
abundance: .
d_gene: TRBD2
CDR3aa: CASSFGTSGGLIYEQYF
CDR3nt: TGCGCCAGCAGCTTCGGGACTAGCGGGGGCCTTATCTACGAGCAGTACTTC

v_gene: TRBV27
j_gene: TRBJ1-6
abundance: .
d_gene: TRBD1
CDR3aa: CASSPGTENNSPLHF
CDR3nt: TGTGCCAGCAGCCCCGGGACAGAGAATAATTCACCCCTCCACTTT

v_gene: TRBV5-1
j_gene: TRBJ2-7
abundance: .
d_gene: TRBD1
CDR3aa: CASSRTGNKDEQYF
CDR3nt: TGCGCCAGCAGCCGGACAGGGAATAAGGACGAGCAGTACTTC

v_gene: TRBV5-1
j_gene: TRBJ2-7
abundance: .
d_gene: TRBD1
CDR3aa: CASSTTGAGSYEQYF
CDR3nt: TGCGCCAGCAGCACCACAGGGGCTGGCTCCTACGAGCAGTACTTC

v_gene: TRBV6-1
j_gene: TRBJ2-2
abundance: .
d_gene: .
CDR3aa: CASSGVNTGELFF
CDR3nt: TGTGCCAGCAGTGGCGTGAACACCGGGGAGCTGTTTTTT

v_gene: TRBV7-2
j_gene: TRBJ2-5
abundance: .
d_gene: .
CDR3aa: CASSLGRAETQYF
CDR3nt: TGTGCCAGCAGCTTAGGCAGGGCGGAGACCCAGTACTTC

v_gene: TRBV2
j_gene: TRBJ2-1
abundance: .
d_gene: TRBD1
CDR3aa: CASSWPGTAFDNEQFF
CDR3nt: TGTGCCAGCAGCTGGCCCGGGACAGCCTTTGATAATGAGCAGTTCTTC

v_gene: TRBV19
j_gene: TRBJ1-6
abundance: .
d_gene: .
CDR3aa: CASSIPARRDNSPLHF
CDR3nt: TGTGCCAGTAGTATTCCGGCCCGCAGAGATAATTCACCCCTCCACTTT

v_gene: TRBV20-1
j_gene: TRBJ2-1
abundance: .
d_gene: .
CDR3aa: CSAHTRNEQFF
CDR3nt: TGCAGTGCACATACTAGGAATGAGCAGTTCTTC

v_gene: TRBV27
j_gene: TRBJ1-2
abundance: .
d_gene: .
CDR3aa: CAKSGGGLIDYGYTF
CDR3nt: TGTGCCAAATCGGGCGGGGGGTTGATTGACTATGGCTACACCTTC

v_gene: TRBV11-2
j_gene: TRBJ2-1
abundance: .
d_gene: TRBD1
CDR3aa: CASSSLRQGFSNEQFF
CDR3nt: TGTGCCAGCAGCTCCCTAAGACAGGGGTTTTCCAATGAGCAGTTCTTC

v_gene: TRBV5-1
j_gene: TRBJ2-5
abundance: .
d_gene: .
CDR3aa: CASSPPMSGETQYF
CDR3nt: TGCGCCAGCAGCCCCCCGATGTCAGGGGAGACCCAGTACTTC

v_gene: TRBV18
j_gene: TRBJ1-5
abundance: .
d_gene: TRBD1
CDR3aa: CASSPTGDRNQPQHF
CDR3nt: TGTGCCAGCTCACCAACAGGGGACCGCAATCAGCCCCAGCATTTT

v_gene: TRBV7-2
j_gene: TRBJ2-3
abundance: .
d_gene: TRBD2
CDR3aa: CASSQIGGRATDTQYF
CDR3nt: TGTGCCAGCAGCCAGATTGGCGGGAGGGCCACAGATACGCAGTATTTT

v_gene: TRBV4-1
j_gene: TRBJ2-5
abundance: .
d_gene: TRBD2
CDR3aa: CASRLRRGAVAFEDEVETQYF
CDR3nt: TGCGCCAGCCGTCTCCGGCGGGGGGCCGTCGCGTTTGAGGACGAAGTAGAGACCCAGTACTTC

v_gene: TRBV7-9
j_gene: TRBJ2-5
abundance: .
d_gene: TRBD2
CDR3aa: CASSLRTSGSILSETQYF
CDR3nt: TGTGCCAGCAGCCTGAGGACTAGCGGGAGCATCCTTTCTGAGACCCAGTACTTC

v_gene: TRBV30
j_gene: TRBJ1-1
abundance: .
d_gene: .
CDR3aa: CAWSATRDLLGTEAFF
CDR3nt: TGTGCCTGGAGTGCGACCCGGGACCTCTTGGGCACTGAAGCTTTCTTT

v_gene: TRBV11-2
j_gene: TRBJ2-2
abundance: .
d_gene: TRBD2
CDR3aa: CASSFSGGTTGELFF
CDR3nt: TGTGCCAGCAGCTTTAGCGGGGGGACCACCGGGGAGCTGTTTTTT

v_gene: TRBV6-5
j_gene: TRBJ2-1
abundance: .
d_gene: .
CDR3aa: CASSSVSIRESNEQFF
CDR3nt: TGTGCCAGCAGTTCCGTTTCGATCCGGGAGAGCAATGAGCAGTTCTTC

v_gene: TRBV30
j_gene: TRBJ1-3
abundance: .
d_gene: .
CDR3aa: CAWAILSGKGNTIYF
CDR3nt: TGTGCCTGGGCCATCCTTTCCGGGAAAGGAAACACCATATATTTT

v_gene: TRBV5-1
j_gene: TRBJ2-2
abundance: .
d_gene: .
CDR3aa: CASSFIRVTNTGELFF
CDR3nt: TGCGCCAGCAGCTTCATTAGGGTTACGAACACCGGGGAGCTGTTTTTT

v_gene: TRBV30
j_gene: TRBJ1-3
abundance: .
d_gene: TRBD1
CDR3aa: CALGTDSGNTIYF
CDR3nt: TGTGCCTTGGGGACAGACTCTGGAAACACCATATATTTT

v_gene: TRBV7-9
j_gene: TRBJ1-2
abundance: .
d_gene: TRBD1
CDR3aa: CASSPGQAYGYTF
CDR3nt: TGTGCCAGCAGCCCCGGACAGGCCTATGGCTACACCTTC

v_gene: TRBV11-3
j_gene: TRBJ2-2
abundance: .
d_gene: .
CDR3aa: CASSVGVGDYNTGELFF
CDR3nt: TGTGCCAGCAGCGTCGGCGTCGGAGACTACAACACCGGGGAGCTGTTTTTT

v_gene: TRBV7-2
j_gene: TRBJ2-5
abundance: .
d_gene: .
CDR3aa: CASSPTGRETQYF
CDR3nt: TGTGCCAGCAGCCCCACAGGGAGAGAGACCCAGTACTTC

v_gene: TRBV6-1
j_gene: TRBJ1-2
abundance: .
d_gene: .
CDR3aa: CASSEQGNYLYGYTF
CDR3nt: TGTGCCAGCAGTGAGCAGGGGAATTACCTCTATGGCTACACCTTC

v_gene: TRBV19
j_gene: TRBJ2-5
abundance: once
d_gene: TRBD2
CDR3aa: CASSPRLAEKETQYF
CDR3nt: TGTGCCAGTAGTCCCCGACTAGCGGAGAAAGAGACCCAGTACTTC

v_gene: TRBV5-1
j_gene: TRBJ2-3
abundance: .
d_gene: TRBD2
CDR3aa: CASRSSGGSTDTQYF
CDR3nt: TGCGCCAGCAGATCAAGCGGGGGAAGCACAGATACGCAGTATTTT

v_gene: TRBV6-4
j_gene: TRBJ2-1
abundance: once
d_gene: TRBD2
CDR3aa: CASREFSGIHNEQFF
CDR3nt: TGTGCCAGCAGGGAATTTAGCGGGATTCACAATGAGCAGTTCTTC

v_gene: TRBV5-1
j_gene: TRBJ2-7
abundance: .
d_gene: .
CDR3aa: CASSPWTESHEQYF
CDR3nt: TGCGCCAGCAGCCCCTGGACGGAGTCCCACGAGCAGTACTTC

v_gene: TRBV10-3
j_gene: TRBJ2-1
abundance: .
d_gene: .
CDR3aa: CAISTDPNEQFF
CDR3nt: TGTGCCATCAGTACGGACCCTAATGAGCAGTTCTTC

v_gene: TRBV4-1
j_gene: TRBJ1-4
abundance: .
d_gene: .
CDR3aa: CASSQVNRVNEKLFF
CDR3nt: TGCGCCAGCAGCCAGGTAAACAGGGTGAATGAAAAACTGTTTTTT

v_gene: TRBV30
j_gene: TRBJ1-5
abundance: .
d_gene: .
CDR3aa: CAWAGMLNQPQHF
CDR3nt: TGTGCCTGGGCAGGGATGTTGAATCAGCCCCAGCATTTT

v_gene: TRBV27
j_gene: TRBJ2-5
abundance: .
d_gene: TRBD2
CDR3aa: CASNPGLAKETQYF
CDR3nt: TGTGCCAGCAACCCGGGACTAGCGAAAGAGACCCAGTACTTC

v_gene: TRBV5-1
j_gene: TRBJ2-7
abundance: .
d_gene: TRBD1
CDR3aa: CASSRGQGHEQYF
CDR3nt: TGCGCCAGCAGCCGCGGACAGGGGCACGAGCAGTACTTC